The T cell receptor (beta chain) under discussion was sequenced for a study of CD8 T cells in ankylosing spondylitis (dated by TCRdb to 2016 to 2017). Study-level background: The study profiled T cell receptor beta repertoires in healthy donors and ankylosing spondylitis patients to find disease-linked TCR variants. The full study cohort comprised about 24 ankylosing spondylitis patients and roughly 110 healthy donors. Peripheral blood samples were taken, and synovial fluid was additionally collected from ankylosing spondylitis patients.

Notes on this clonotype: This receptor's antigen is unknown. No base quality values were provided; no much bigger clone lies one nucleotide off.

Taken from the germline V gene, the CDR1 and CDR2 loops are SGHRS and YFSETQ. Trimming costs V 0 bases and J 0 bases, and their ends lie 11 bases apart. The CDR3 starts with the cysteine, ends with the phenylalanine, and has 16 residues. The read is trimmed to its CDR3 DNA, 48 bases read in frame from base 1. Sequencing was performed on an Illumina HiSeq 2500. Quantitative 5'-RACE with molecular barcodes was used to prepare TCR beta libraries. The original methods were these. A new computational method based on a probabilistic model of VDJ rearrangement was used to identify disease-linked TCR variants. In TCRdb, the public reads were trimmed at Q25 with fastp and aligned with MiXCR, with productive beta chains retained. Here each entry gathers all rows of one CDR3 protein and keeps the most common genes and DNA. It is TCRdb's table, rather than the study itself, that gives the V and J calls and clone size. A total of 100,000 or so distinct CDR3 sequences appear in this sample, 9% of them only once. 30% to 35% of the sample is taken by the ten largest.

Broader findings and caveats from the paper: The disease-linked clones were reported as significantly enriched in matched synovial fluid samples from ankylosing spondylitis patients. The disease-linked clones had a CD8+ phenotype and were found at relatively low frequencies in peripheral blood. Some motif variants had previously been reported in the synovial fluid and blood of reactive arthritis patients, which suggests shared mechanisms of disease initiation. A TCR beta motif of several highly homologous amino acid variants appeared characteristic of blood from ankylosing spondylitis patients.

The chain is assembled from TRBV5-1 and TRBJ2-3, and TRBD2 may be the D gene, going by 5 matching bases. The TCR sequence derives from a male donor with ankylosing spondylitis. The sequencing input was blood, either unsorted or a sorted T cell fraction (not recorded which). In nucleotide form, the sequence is TGCGCCAGCAGCTTGGCCTCGGGGTCTAGCACAGATACGCAGTATTTT. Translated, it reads CASSLASGSSTDTQYF. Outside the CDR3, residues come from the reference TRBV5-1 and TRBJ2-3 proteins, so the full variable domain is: KAGVTQTPRYLIKTRGQQVTLSCSPISGHRSVSWYQQTPGQGLQFLFEYFSETQRNKGNFPGRFSGRQFSNSRSEMNVSTLELGDSALYLCASSLASGSSTDTQYFGPGTRLTVL.